Here is one T cell receptor (beta chain) with its context. Its antigen is unknown. The data stem from a study of shared clonotypes between healthy human individuals. Libraries were prepared by immunoSEQ multiplex PCR; TCRdb keeps only in-frame clonotypes and omits some of them. The repertoire includes about 2.3 million clones, 85% to 95% of them detected once, and 0.3% to 0.4% sits in the top ten. Whole-study results and caveats: A generally larger estimated richness was seen in naive subsets than in memory subsets.

Germline V CDR1 and CDR2: SGHNT, YENEEA. This CDR3 spans 13 amino acids. With V trimmed by 1 base and J by 13 bases, 7 bases remained unmatched. The specimen sequenced was naive CD4+ T cells from PBMCs. Subset described: CD45RA+ positively selected. This chain uses TRBV11-3 with TRBJ2-1; 7 nucleotides line up with TRBD1. This TCR was recovered from a man younger than 35 in good health. Some clones in this sample may be carry-over from other donors' samples. CDR3 residues: CASSLGEGQVQFF. The CDR3 nucleotides read TGTGCCAGCAGCTTAGGGGAAGGACAGGTTCAGTTCTTC.